This T cell receptor (beta chain) was captured by sequencing in a study of somatic mutations in cytotoxic T cells in rheumatoid arthritis. TCRdb's copy holds only in-frame clones and misses some; the assay was immunoSEQ multiplex PCR. The data contain over 20,000 clones, 82% of them seen just once; the ten biggest clones take up roughly 5%. Germline V gene lookup returns CDR1 MGHRA and CDR2 YSYEKL. This CDR3 has 15 residues. The trim removed 3 bases at V and 2 bases at J, leaving 4 bases unmatched. Whole-study findings and limits: A rise in CD8+ clonality with age was seen in rheumatoid arthritis patients but not in healthy controls. Among rheumatoid arthritis patients, TRBV07 appeared slightly underrepresented, and this finding was left without any adjustment for multiple comparisons.

A word on this clone: The antigen remains undetermined.

What was sequenced was CD8+ T cells sorted from blood. The sequence was collected from a man aged 45-65 years in good health. This sequence joins TRBV4-1 and TRBJ1-3; 7 bases are shared with TRBD1. CDR3 sequence reads: CASSQHRGAGNTIYF. Here the CDR3 DNA reads TGCGCCAGCAGCCAGCACAGGGGAGCTGGAAACACCATATATTTT.